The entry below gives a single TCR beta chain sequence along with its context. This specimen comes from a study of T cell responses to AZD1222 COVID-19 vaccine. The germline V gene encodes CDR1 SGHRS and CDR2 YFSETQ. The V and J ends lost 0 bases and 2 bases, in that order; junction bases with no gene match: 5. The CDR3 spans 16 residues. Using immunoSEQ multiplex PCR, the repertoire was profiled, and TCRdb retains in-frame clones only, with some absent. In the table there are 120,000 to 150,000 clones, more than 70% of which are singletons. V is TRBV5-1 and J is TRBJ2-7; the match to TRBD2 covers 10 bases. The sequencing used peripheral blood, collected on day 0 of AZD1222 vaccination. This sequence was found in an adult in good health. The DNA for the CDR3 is TGCGCCAGCAGCTTGGCGGGGACTAGCGTTACCTACGAGCAGTACTTC. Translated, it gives CASSLAGTSVTYEQYF.